This T cell receptor beta chain was observed in a study of cytomegalovirus exposure and HLA in healthy donors. Study-wide results and limits: V- and J-gene trimming of TCR beta was linked (in a later analysis) to a missense DCLRE1C variant.

The germline CDR1 and CDR2 sequences are MRHNA and SNTAGT. Trimming took off 0 bases at V and 0 bases at J, with 11 bases between the two ends. The CDR3 runs to 16 residues. The PCR was carried out with 60 Vbeta primers and 13 Jbeta primers. TCRdb's table, derived via immunoSEQ multiplex PCR, lists solely in-frame clones and lacks some. In all, the sample yields about 41,000 clones. A remark on this clone: What it recognizes is unknown.

This receptor was identified in a man aged 25 to 40 in good health and CMV-seronegative. The genes are TRBV6-4 and TRBJ2-5; the D is unclear. What was sequenced was PBMCs. The CDR3 sequence: CASSDSSPRNQETQYF. CDR3 DNA sequence: TGTGCCAGCAGTGACTCGTCGCCCAGGAACCAAGAGACCCAGTACTTC.